These T cell receptor beta chains were read from a single sample in a study of T cell repertoires in cytomegalovirus infection. These receptors are not linked to any known antigen. TCRdb analysed the reads with MiXCR anew, one entry per CDR3 protein. The data hold about 900,000 distinct CDR3 sequences, with approximately 31% observed a single time. This specimen was cultured CD8+ T cells from PBMCs, taken from culture after CMV antigen stimulation. These receptors all come from a human donor in good health (CMV status not recorded). Some clones in this sample may be carry-over from other donors' samples. Both conserved end residues are part of each CDR3. D genes are given only for firm matches. Not every row has a clone size; where given, it reads once, few, many or a size class.

d_call: TRBD1
v_call: TRBV9
j_call: TRBJ1-2
clone_size: NA
cdr3_nt: TGTGCCAGCAGCGTAGTGACAGGGGAAAATGGCTACACCTTC
cdr3_aa: CASSVVTGENGYTF

d_call: TRBD1
v_call: TRBV6-5
j_call: TRBJ1-1
clone_size: NA
cdr3_nt: TGTGCCAGCAGTCTTATCCACAGGGGGAACACTGAAGCTTTCTTT
cdr3_aa: CASSLIHRGNTEAFF

d_call: TRBD1
v_call: TRBV19
j_call: TRBJ1-5
clone_size: once
cdr3_nt: TGTGCCAGTAGTCGACAGGGTTGGAATCAGCCCCAGCATTTT
cdr3_aa: CASSRQGWNQPQHF

d_call: NA
v_call: TRBV7-8
j_call: TRBJ1-2
clone_size: NA
cdr3_nt: TGTGCCAGCAGCCCGAACCCCACAGGGACTAACTATGGCTACACCTTC
cdr3_aa: CASSPNPTGTNYGYTF

d_call: NA
v_call: TRBV5-1
j_call: TRBJ2-6
clone_size: NA
cdr3_nt: TGCGCCAGCAGCTTGGAGGGGAGCTCTGGGGCCAACGTCCTGACTTTC
cdr3_aa: CASSLEGSSGANVLTF

d_call: TRBD2
v_call: TRBV6-5
j_call: TRBJ2-3
clone_size: NA
cdr3_nt: TGTGCCAGCAGTCTGACTAGCGGGGATATGGCAGATACGCAGTATTTT
cdr3_aa: CASSLTSGDMADTQYF

d_call: TRBD1
v_call: TRBV27
j_call: TRBJ1-2
clone_size: NA
cdr3_nt: TGTGCCAGCAGTGGACGGACAGGGCCGAGCCCCCCCTACGGCTACACCTTC
cdr3_aa: CASSGRTGPSPPYGYTF

d_call: NA
v_call: TRBV7-9
j_call: TRBJ1-2
clone_size: many
cdr3_nt: TGTGCCAGCACCTTCCGGGGCAGGCCTGCTAACTATGGCTACACCTTC
cdr3_aa: CASTFRGRPANYGYTF

d_call: TRBD1
v_call: TRBV7-2
j_call: TRBJ1-6
clone_size: many
cdr3_nt: TGTGCCAGCAGCACTGAAGTCCGAGTGGGACAGGGGAGTTCACCCCTCCACTTT
cdr3_aa: CASSTEVRVGQGSSPLHF

d_call: NA
v_call: TRBV25-1
j_call: TRBJ2-1
clone_size: NA
cdr3_nt: TGTGCCAGCAGTGATAGACCCTCAGCCTACAATGAGCAGTTCTTC
cdr3_aa: CASSDRPSAYNEQFF

d_call: NA
v_call: TRBV7-2
j_call: TRBJ2-7
clone_size: many
cdr3_nt: TGTGCCAGCAGCTTAGGTTCTCAGGGCTTCGAGCAGTACTTC
cdr3_aa: CASSLGSQGFEQYF

d_call: NA
v_call: TRBV4-1
j_call: TRBJ2-1
clone_size: NA
cdr3_nt: TGCGCCAGCAGCCAAGCGCTAGCAGGAGAGCAGTTCTTC
cdr3_aa: CASSQALAGEQFF

d_call: NA
v_call: TRBV6-5
j_call: TRBJ2-3
clone_size: NA
cdr3_nt: TGTGCCAGCAGTTACTCCGCTAGCGGCACAGATACGCAGTATTTT
cdr3_aa: CASSYSASGTDTQYF

d_call: NA
v_call: TRBV11-2
j_call: TRBJ1-1
clone_size: few
cdr3_nt: TGTGCCAGCAGCTTATATAGGCAGCCCCAAGTTGTTGGAGAAACTGAAGCTTTCTTT
cdr3_aa: CASSLYRQPQVVGETEAFF

d_call: NA
v_call: TRBV12-3/TRBV12-4
j_call: TRBJ2-7
clone_size: NA
cdr3_nt: TGTGCCAGCAGTTTCGAAGGGAAATGGTGGGCCGAGCAGTACTTC
cdr3_aa: CASSFEGKWWAEQYF

d_call: NA
v_call: TRBV6-5
j_call: TRBJ2-2
clone_size: many
cdr3_nt: TGTGCCAGCTCCCCCTCAGGGGCCAACGGGGAGCTGTTTTTT
cdr3_aa: CASSPSGANGELFF

d_call: NA
v_call: TRBV11-2
j_call: TRBJ2-7
clone_size: NA
cdr3_nt: TGTGCCAGCAGCCCCGAACTTAGGGGGGCGCGCGAGCAGTACTTC
cdr3_aa: CASSPELRGAREQYF

d_call: NA
v_call: TRBV12-3/TRBV12-4
j_call: TRBJ2-3
clone_size: many
cdr3_nt: TGTGCCAGCAGTAATGATGCGGGGAGCACAGATACGCAGTATTTT
cdr3_aa: CASSNDAGSTDTQYF

d_call: TRBD1
v_call: TRBV25-1
j_call: TRBJ1-5
clone_size: NA
cdr3_nt: TGTGCCAGCAGCGTCCAGGACAGGGGCTTAAGGTGCAATCAGCCCCAGCATTTT
cdr3_aa: CASSVQDRGLRCNQPQHF

d_call: NA
v_call: TRBV18
j_call: TRBJ1-2
clone_size: NA
cdr3_nt: TGTGCCAGCTCACCATACAGGGTTTATGGCTACACCTTC
cdr3_aa: CASSPYRVYGYTF

d_call: NA
v_call: TRBV7-6
j_call: TRBJ2-5
clone_size: many
cdr3_nt: TGTGCCAGCAGCTTAGTTACGGAGGAGACCCAGTACTTC
cdr3_aa: CASSLVTEETQYF

d_call: TRBD1
v_call: TRBV7-4
j_call: TRBJ1-4
clone_size: NA
cdr3_nt: TGTGCCAGCAGTTGGGACAGGGAGAATGAAAAACTGTTTTTT
cdr3_aa: CASSWDRENEKLFF

d_call: NA
v_call: TRBV27
j_call: TRBJ1-1
clone_size: NA
cdr3_nt: TGTGCCAGCAGTTTCCCCGGGGCCACAGCACGGGGCACTGAAGCTTTCTTT
cdr3_aa: CASSFPGATARGTEAFF

d_call: NA
v_call: TRBV7-9
j_call: TRBJ2-4
clone_size: few
cdr3_nt: TGTGCCAGCAGCTTAGTCCCAGGGGAGAATTCGCACATTCAGTACTTC
cdr3_aa: CASSLVPGENSHIQYF

d_call: NA
v_call: TRBV5-4
j_call: TRBJ1-1
clone_size: NA
cdr3_nt: TGTGCCAGCAGCTTAATATCCCAAACTGAAGCTTTCTTT
cdr3_aa: CASSLISQTEAFF

d_call: NA
v_call: TRBV12-3/TRBV12-4
j_call: TRBJ2-2
clone_size: many
cdr3_nt: TGTGCCAGCAGTTTTTTCCCCCGAGACGGGCACACCGGGGAGCTGTTTTTT
cdr3_aa: CASSFFPRDGHTGELFF

d_call: NA
v_call: TRBV29-1
j_call: TRBJ1-2
clone_size: few
cdr3_nt: TGCAGCGTCGACGGCGACGGCGGCTTGGATGGCTACACCTTC
cdr3_aa: CSVDGDGGLDGYTF

d_call: NA
v_call: TRBV6-1
j_call: TRBJ2-1
clone_size: NA
cdr3_nt: TGTGCCAGCAGTGAAAAGGCAGTACACAATGAGCAGTTCTTC
cdr3_aa: CASSEKAVHNEQFF

d_call: TRBD1
v_call: TRBV7-2
j_call: TRBJ1-4
clone_size: many
cdr3_nt: TGTGCCAGCAGCTCCACAGGGGGCATTAATGAAAAACTGTTTTTT
cdr3_aa: CASSSTGGINEKLFF

d_call: NA
v_call: TRBV7-2
j_call: TRBJ1-2
clone_size: few
cdr3_nt: TGTGCCAGCAGCCCCGAAATTGACTACACCTTC
cdr3_aa: CASSPEIDYTF

d_call: NA
v_call: TRBV27
j_call: TRBJ2-1
clone_size: NA
cdr3_nt: TGTGCCAGCAGTTTTGGGGGCGAGGGTGAGCAGTTCTTC
cdr3_aa: CASSFGGEGEQFF

d_call: NA
v_call: TRBV19
j_call: TRBJ1-2
clone_size: NA
cdr3_nt: TGTGCCAGTAGTATAACGAGACGGACGGACTATGGCTACACCTTC
cdr3_aa: CASSITRRTDYGYTF

d_call: TRBD1
v_call: TRBV10-2
j_call: TRBJ2-7
clone_size: NA
cdr3_nt: TGCGCCAGCTCCAAAAGCCGGGACAGGCTCACCTACGAGCAGTACTTC
cdr3_aa: CASSKSRDRLTYEQYF

d_call: NA
v_call: TRBV6-4
j_call: TRBJ2-1
clone_size: NA
cdr3_nt: TGTGCCAGCAGTGACTCGAGGCAGGACTACAATGAGCAGTTCTTC
cdr3_aa: CASSDSRQDYNEQFF

d_call: NA
v_call: TRBV7-2
j_call: TRBJ1-1
clone_size: many
cdr3_nt: TGTGCCAGCCTAGGCGGGTTAGCTTTCTTT
cdr3_aa: CASLGGLAFF

d_call: NA
v_call: TRBV11-1
j_call: TRBJ2-1
clone_size: NA
cdr3_nt: TGTGCCAGCAGCTTAGAACGAGGGCCCTTCAATGAGCAGTTCTTC
cdr3_aa: CASSLERGPFNEQFF